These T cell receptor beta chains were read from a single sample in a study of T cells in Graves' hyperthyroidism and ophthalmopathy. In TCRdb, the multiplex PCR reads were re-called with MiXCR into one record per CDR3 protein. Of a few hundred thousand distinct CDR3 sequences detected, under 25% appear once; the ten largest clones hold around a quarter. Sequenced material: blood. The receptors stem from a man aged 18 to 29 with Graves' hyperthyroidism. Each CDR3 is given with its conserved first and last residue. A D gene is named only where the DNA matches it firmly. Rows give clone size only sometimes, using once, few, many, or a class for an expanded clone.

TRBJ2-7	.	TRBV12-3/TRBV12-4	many	TGTGCCAGCAGTTTAGCGGGGGGACATTCCTACGAGCAGTACTTC	CASSLAGGHSYEQYF
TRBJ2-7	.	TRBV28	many	TGTGCCAGCAGTTTACGCGGGGAGGCTTACGAGCAGTACTTC	CASSLRGEAYEQYF
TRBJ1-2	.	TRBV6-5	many	TGTGCCAGCAGTTACTCAGGAATAGGGGTCAACTATGGCTACACCTTC	CASSYSGIGVNYGYTF
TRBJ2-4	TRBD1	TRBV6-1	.	TGTGCCAGCAGGCCGGGACAGGGTATTAACCTAGCCAAAAACATTCAGTACTTC	CASRPGQGINLAKNIQYF
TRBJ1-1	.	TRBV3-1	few	TGTGCCAGCAGCCAGTATGGACGCGGAGAGATGAACACTGAAGCTTTCTTT	CASSQYGRGEMNTEAFF
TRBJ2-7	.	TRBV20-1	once	TGCAGTGCTCGCCCAGCTGGCGTTGAGCAGTACTTC	CSARPAGVEQYF
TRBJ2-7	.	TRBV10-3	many	TGTGCCATCAGTAAAGACAGCTACGAGCAGTACTTC	CAISKDSYEQYF
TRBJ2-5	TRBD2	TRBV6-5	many	TGTGCCAGCAGTTACACCGGACTAGGGCCAGAGACCCAGTACTTC	CASSYTGLGPETQYF
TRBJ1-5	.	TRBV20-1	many	TGCAGTGCTACGGGTTCGGTTAGCAATCAGCCCCAGCATTTT	CSATGSVSNQPQHF
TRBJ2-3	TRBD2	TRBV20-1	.	TGCAGTGCCGGCCCTTCTGAAGCGGGGAGCCGGACAGATACGCAGTATTTT	CSAGPSEAGSRTDTQYF
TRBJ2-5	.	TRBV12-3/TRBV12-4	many	TGTGCCAGCAGTTTGGTGGCTATCCAAGAGACCCAGTACTTC	CASSLVAIQETQYF
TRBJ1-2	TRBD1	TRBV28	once	TGTGCCAGCAGAAGGGACAGACTCTTCTTCTATGGCTACACCTTC	CASRRDRLFFYGYTF
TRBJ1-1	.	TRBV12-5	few	TGTGCTAGTGGTTTGGGTTTAATTTTGAACACTGAAGCTTTCTTT	CASGLGLILNTEAFF
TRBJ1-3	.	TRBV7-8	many	TGTGCCAGCAGCTCCAGGACTGGAAACACCATATATTTT	CASSSRTGNTIYF
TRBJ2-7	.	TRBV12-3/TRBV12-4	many	TGTGCCAGCAGTGCCTTGGGGGCCCACGAGCGGTACTTC	CASSALGAHERYF
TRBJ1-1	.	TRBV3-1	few	TGTGCCAGCAGCCAAGAGCAAGCAGGCATCAACCTGGACACTGAAGCTTTCTTT	CASSQEQAGINLDTEAFF
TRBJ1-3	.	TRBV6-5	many	TGTGCCAGCAGTTACTCTAGGACAAAGGAACGAAACACCATATATTTT	CASSYSRTKERNTIYF
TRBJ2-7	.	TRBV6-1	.	TGTGCCAGCAGCCCCCCTCCCAGTGGGCTCTACGAGCAGTACTTC	CASSPPPSGLYEQYF
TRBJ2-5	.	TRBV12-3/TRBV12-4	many	TGTGCCAGCAAATCTGACGGCCAAGAGACCCAGTACTTC	CASKSDGQETQYF
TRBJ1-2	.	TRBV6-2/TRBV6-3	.	TGTGCCAGCAGGGGCGACGATGGCTACACCTTC	CASRGDDGYTF
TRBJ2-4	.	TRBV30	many	TGTGCCTGGATGAAAGTTAACATTCAGTACTTC	CAWMKVNIQYF
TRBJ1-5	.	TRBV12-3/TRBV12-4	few	TGTGCCAGCAGTGAACAGGGAGCACAGCCCCAGCATTTT	CASSEQGAQPQHF
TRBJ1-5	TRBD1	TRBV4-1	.	TGCGCCAGCAGCCAAGTGGGACAGGGATATCAGCCCCAGCATTTT	CASSQVGQGYQPQHF
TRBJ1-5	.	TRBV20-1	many	TGCAGTGCGATAGGGGCACCAAATCAGCCCCAGCATTTT	CSAIGAPNQPQHF
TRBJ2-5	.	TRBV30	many	TGTGCCTGGAACCGACGGGGGGCGGTTAGGGAGACCCAGTACTTC	CAWNRRGAVRETQYF
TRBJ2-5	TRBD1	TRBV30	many	TGTGCCTGGAGTGTACCGGACAGGGACCGGGAGACCCAGTACTTC	CAWSVPDRDRETQYF
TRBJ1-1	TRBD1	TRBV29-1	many	TGCAGCGTTGCAACGACAGGGATGAACACTGAAGCTTTCTTT	CSVATTGMNTEAFF